The clone carrying this T cell receptor beta chain was counted ten times or more. Antigen specificity is unknown. Everyone who gave samples was a healthy Caucasian. V lost 4 bases to trimming and J lost 5 bases; unmatched junction nucleotides: 2. From germline, CDR1 is MGHRA and CDR2 YSYEKL. CDR3 length: 13 residues. These data originate in a study of identical twins. Study-level results: Alpha sequences that were out-of-frame and twin-shared showed an excess of low generation probability. Invariant MAIT and iNKT cells could partly confound zero-insertion analyses.

TCRdb itself ran the 5' RACE reads through MiXCR, one entry per CDR3 protein. The table includes roughly 570,000 distinct CDR3 sequences, approximately 9.6% detected once. These data were likewise used in another study, on yellow fever vaccine responses in identical twins.

The sequencing sample was made of PBMCs. This TCR came from a woman under 30 in good health. The V call is TRBV4-1, the J call TRBJ2-7; 10 nucleotides align to TRBD1. The CDR3 sequence is CASSPGTGDEQYF. The CDR3 bases are TGCGCCAGCAGCCCCGGGACAGGGGACGAGCAGTACTTC.